The sequence of this T cell receptor (beta chain) was determined in a study of CXCR3-negative and CXCR3-positive naive CD8 T cells (dated by TCRdb to about 2019). About the full investigation: In total, 120 million to 150 million TRB reads were obtained, which works out to roughly 1.5 +/- 0.3 million reads per library. Data from under 12 donors, pooled across two independent experiments, went into the diversity and physicochemical repertoire analyses. For the TRBV-TRBJ cluster analysis, the naive subsets came from 5 or 6 donors, while the memory cells came from 3 donors.

There are 15 amino acids in the CDR3, from cysteine to phenylalanine inclusive. No DNA is given. The germline V gene supplies CDR1 LGHNA and CDR2 YSLEER. General conclusions and limits of the study: Freshly isolated PBMCs were used for most assays because CXCR3 expression went down partially after cryopreservation. Compared with CXCR3-negative naive cells, CXCR3-positive naive cells had TRB CDR3s with higher hydrophobicity (lower Kidera factor 4), lower energy, and higher strength and volume indices. Because surface CD5, which has been linked to self-reactivity in mice, was comparable between naive subsets, TCR interaction strength was also inferred from TRB CDR3 physicochemical properties. Within the same donor, TRBV-TRBJ usage looked similar between naive CXCR3-negative and CXCR3-positive cells, but memory cells had distinct patterns. Repertoire diversity was comparably high in both naive subsets but much lower in memory CD8+ T cells.

With regard to this clonotype: It has no known antigen specificity.

For every CD8+ T cell subset, a few hundred thousand cells were flow-sorted straight into RLT lysis buffer, and each subset was sorted in triplicate. Naive CD8+ T cells were defined stringently as CD45RO-CCR7+CD27+CD95- to exclude memory contaminants. Using standard density gradient centrifugation, peripheral blood mononuclear cells were isolated from buffy coats. A FACSAria III was used to flow-sort naive CD8+ T cells into CXCR3-negative and CXCR3-positive populations. Total RNA was extracted from sorted cells using an RNeasy Mini Kit. The instrument given in TCRdb is NextSeq 550. The Human TCR Profiling Kit (MiLaboratory) was used to prepare UMI-labeled 5' RACE TRB cDNA libraries. The full amount of extracted RNA was used for cDNA synthesis, and the full amount of resulting cDNA was used for PCR amplification. Libraries were prepared in parallel with an identical number of PCR cycles. In the authors' own workflow: With a minimum of two reads required per UMI, MIGEC and MiXCR pulled out about 50,000 +/- 10,000 unique UMI-labeled TRB cDNA molecules from each library. Each library averaged about 40,000 +/- 10,000 functional in-frame TRB CDR3 nucleotide clonotypes without stop codons. After each sample was downsampled to 5000 UMI-labeled TRB molecules, VDJtools was used to calculate diversity metrics such as normalized Shannon-Wiener and Chao1. VDJtools was used to calculate clonotype-size-weighted physicochemical properties of the central five CDR3 residues, namely interaction energy, strength, volume and Kidera factor 4. The reads underwent TCRdb reprocessing, giving one record for each CDR3 protein sequence and no DNA. In this record, the V and J calls reflect TCRdb's handling and not the investigators' own analysis. The sample has under 75,000 distinct CDR3 sequences on record. Together, the top ten hold roughly 0.75% of the sample.

The specimen was naive CXCR3+ CD8+ T cells from blood. The sample's cell subset or site, from its label and the paper: CD45RO-CCR7+CD27+CD95- naive CD8+ T cells expressing CXCR3 (TNR3+). The sequence was collected from a human donor in good health. Some clones in this sample may be carry-over from other donors' samples. The rearrangement combines TRBV4-3 with TRBJ1-2; the D call from TCRdb, TRBD1, cannot be confirmed without DNA. The CDR3 reads CASSQDWGVDYGYTF.